Presented here are 20 T cell receptor beta chains from one specimen sequenced in a study of neurological immune-mediated disorders. TCRdb itself ran the 5' RACE reads through MiXCR, one entry per CDR3 protein. Of fewer than 40,000 distinct CDR3 sequences in the sample, about 13% are singletons; the top ten hold roughly 2.2%. Time point meaning: longitudinal time-point 2. The sequencing sample was made of PBMCs. The receptor source for this set is a woman aged 40 to 49 in good health.

This clonotype was recorded many times. The gene calls are TRBV6-5 and TRBJ1-3; D ambiguous. This CDR3 comprises 16 residues. Germline loops: CDR1 MNHEY, CDR2 SVGAGI. The V and J ends lost 5 bases and 0 bases respectively, with 14 bases between them. As DNA, the CDR3 is TGTGCCAGCAGTCACCGGAGCCGAAGCTCTGGAAACACCATATATTTT. This translates into CASSHRSRSSGNTIYF.

Many counts were recorded for this clonotype. J is TRBJ2-3 and V is TRBV7-2; D possibly corresponds to TRBD1 (5 bases). CDR1 and CDR2 from the germline V gene are SGHTA and FQGNSA. Trimming removed 6 bases at V and 2 bases at J, with 12 bases between. The CDR3 runs 14 residues. The CDR3: CASRQGFATDTQYF. CDR3 coding DNA: TGTGCCAGCAGGCAGGGTTTCGCCACAGATACGCAGTATTTT.

The J gene is TRBJ2-6, the V gene TRBV6-6; D remains ambiguous. This CDR3 has 15 residues. CDR1 is MNHNY, CDR2 SVGAGI, per germline (reference sequence). V lost 2 bases and J 0 bases, leaving 5 bases between the germline ends. The CDR3 is CASSYPRSGANVLTF. CDR3 DNA: TGTGCCAGCAGTTACCCCCGCTCTGGGGCCAACGTCCTGACTTTC.

The chain carries TRBV12-3 or TRBV12-4 and TRBJ2-5; TRBD1 might be the D (6 bases). The CDR3 loop spans 14 amino acids. V was shortened by 4 bases and J by 4 bases, with 13 bases between the two germline ends. The CDR3 nucleotides read TGTGCCAGCAGTTCCTCGATAGGGGGAGAGACCCAGTACTTC. This sequence encodes CASSSSIGGETQYF.

In this sample, this clonotype turned up many times. The chain links TRBV5-5 to TRBJ1-5; 11 bases map to TRBD1. Germline-derived CDR1 and CDR2 are SGHKS and YYEKEE (reference sequence). Germline trimming cut 3 bases from V and 0 bases from J; bases unmatched to any gene: 5. The CDR3 contains 17 residues. CDR3 residues: CASSSGTGGGSNQPQHF. The CDR3 nucleotides read TGTGCCAGCAGCTCCGGGACAGGGGGGGGTAGCAATCAGCCCCAGCATTTT.

J is TRBJ1-3 and V is TRBV4-1; no clear D. V lost 4 bases to trimming and J lost 0 bases, with 10 bases between them. The CDR3 has 15 residues. Germline CDR1 is MGHRA and CDR2 is YSYEKL. CDR3 sequence reads: CASSLTAYSGNTIYF. The CDR3 region has the DNA TGCGCCAGCAGCCTAACAGCCTACTCTGGAAACACCATATATTTT.

This clonotype came up a few times. V gene TRBV12-3 or TRBV12-4 combines with J gene TRBJ2-6, with 8 positions matching TRBD1. The CDR3 has 18 residues. Trimming took 6 bases from V and 1 from J; bases not matched to a gene: 11. CDR3: CASSPRDRGFSGANVLTF. DNA of the CDR3: TGTGCCAGCAGCCCGCGTGACAGGGGATTTTCTGGGGCCAACGTCCTGACTTTC.

In this sample, this clonotype turned up many times. This rearrangement joins TRBV29-1 to TRBJ2-1, with 8 bases fitting TRBD2. Germline trimming cut 3 bases from V and 4 bases from J; bases unmatched to any gene: 2. CDR3 length: 13 residues. The V gene's germline CDR1 is SQVTM and CDR2 ANQGSEA. The CDR3 here is CSVEASGYNEQFF. As DNA, the CDR3 is TGCAGCGTTGAGGCTAGCGGGTACAATGAGCAGTTCTTC.

The chain employs TRBV18 and TRBJ1-1, with D possibly TRBD1 on 6 matching bases. The germline CDR1 and CDR2 sequences are KGHSH and LQKENI. This CDR3 has 13 amino acids. The V end lost 6 bases, the J end lost 3 bases, and 11 bases lay between the germline ends. In DNA form, the CDR3 reads TGTGCCAGCTCTTACAGGGAGGACACTGAAGCTTTCTTT. Translated, it gives CASSYREDTEAFF.

In its sample, this clonotype was seen many times. The chain links TRBV6-2 or TRBV6-3 to TRBJ2-1, with D perhaps matching TRBD1 (5 bases). V shed 5 bases and J shed 1 base, with 12 bases lying between them. This CDR3 has 15 residues. Looked up from germline, CDR1 is MNHEY and CDR2 is SVGEGT. CDR3 amino acids: CASSISRVSYNEQFF. CDR3 DNA sequence: TGTGCCAGCAGTATCTCCAGGGTATCCTACAATGAGCAGTTCTTC.

This clonotype was detected ten times or more. V is TRBV10-2 and J is TRBJ2-7, with 9 bases that match TRBD2. V lost 6 bases, J lost 2 bases, and 5 bases stayed unmatched. This CDR3 has 14 amino acids. Germline V gene lookup returns CDR1 WSHSY and CDR2 SAAADI. The CDR3 here is CASSEGLAPYEQYF. CDR3 nucleotides: TGCGCCAGCAGCGAGGGACTAGCCCCCTACGAGCAGTACTTC.

This clonotype has ten or more counts. The chain links TRBV20-1 to TRBJ1-1; D is undetermined. The CDR3 runs to 12 residues. Trimming left V 6 bases short and J 3 bases short, with 11 bases between. Looked up from germline, CDR1 is DFQATT and CDR2 is SNEGSKA (reference sequence). The CDR3 region is CSALFEDTEAFF. CDR3 sequence (DNA): TGCAGTGCCCTCTTTGAGGACACTGAAGCTTTCTTT.

At least ten counts were recorded for this clonotype. The chain is built from TRBV6-1 and TRBJ1-5; D is ambiguous. Germline V gene sequence: CDR1 MNHNS, CDR2 SASEGT. CDR3 length equals 14 residues. V was cut by 6 bases and J by 0 bases, with 9 bases left in between. CDR3 residues: CASRDWYSNQPQHF. The DNA for the CDR3 is TGTGCCAGCAGGGACTGGTATAGCAATCAGCCCCAGCATTTT.

In its sample, this clonotype was seen many times. The chain combines TRBV20-1 with TRBJ2-2; D is uncertain. Trimming took 3 bases from V and 4 from J, leaving 12 bases between them. The CDR3 loop spans 14 amino acids. The germline gives CDR1 DFQATT, CDR2 SNEGSKA (reference sequence). The CDR3 spells CSARAVGATGELFF. The CDR3 DNA sequence: TGCAGTGCTAGGGCGGTGGGTGCCACCGGGGAGCTGTTTTTT.

Within the sample, this clonotype is medium-sized. The chain uses TRBV7-2 and TRBJ2-3; 8 positions agree with TRBD1. Germline CDR1 is SGHTA and CDR2 is FQGNSA. J gave up 4 bases and V 3 bases, and 6 bases lay outside the gene matches. The CDR3 covers 15 residues. CDR3 protein: CASSFLTGVADTQYF. The CDR3 bases are TGTGCCAGCAGCTTTTTGACAGGGGTGGCAGATACGCAGTATTTT.

In this sample, this clonotype turned up many times. The chain links TRBV5-1 to TRBJ1-1; D is undetermined. This CDR3 has 13 amino acids. Germline loops: CDR1 SGHRS, CDR2 YFSETQ. With 5 bases removed from V and 3 bases from J, the gap between germline ends came to 11 bases. CDR3 protein: CASRWGEDTEAFF. DNA of the CDR3: TGCGCCAGCAGATGGGGAGAAGACACTGAAGCTTTCTTT.

The table lists this clonotype with many counts. The chain's CDR3 is CASRANIGGAHNEQFF. The DNA of the CDR3 is TGTGCCAGCAGAGCAAATATCGGGGGCGCCCACAATGAGCAGTTCTTC. The V and J genes are TRBV6-6 and TRBJ2-1; D may match TRBD1 or TRBD2 (6 bases each). The CDR3 is 16 residues long. Deletions cut 6 bases from V and 5 bases from J, with 20 bases between. CDR1 and CDR2 (germline): MNHNY, SVGAGI (reference sequence).

The chain joins TRBV10-3 to TRBJ2-7, with 9 bases that match TRBD2. CDR3 length equals 12 residues. Germline V CDR1 and CDR2: ENHRY, SYGVKD. Trimming cost V 11 bases and J 5 bases; bases outside gene matches: 7. Here the CDR3 reads CASRTSDHEQYF. The DNA of the CDR3 is TGTGCCTCCAGGACTAGCGACCACGAGCAGTACTTC.

Points on this clonotype: A single base separates this from a much larger clone, so it may be a read error. This chain links TRBV7-8 with TRBJ1-1; D remains ambiguous. From germline, CDR1 is SGHVS and CDR2 FQNEAQ. The CDR3 consists of 14 residues. V lost 2 bases to trimming and J lost 4 bases, with 11 bases between them. The CDR3 sequence: CASSLSAAGTEAFF. CDR3 sequence (DNA): TGTGCCAGCAGCTTATCGGCCGCCGGCACTGAAGCTTTCTTT.

This clonotype was recorded at least ten times. The CDR3 here is CASSSYRNTEAFF. The CDR3 DNA sequence: TGTGCCAGCAGCTCCTACAGGAACACTGAAGCTTTCTTT. This rearrangement joins TRBV7-3 to TRBJ1-1; D not resolved. V was trimmed by 4 bases and J by 1 base, leaving 7 bases between them. The V gene's germline CDR1 is SGHTA and CDR2 FQGTGA. The CDR3 has 13 amino acids. Full variable domain (missing parts from reference TRBV7-3 and TRBJ1-1): GAGVSQTPSNKVTEKGKYVELRCDPISGHTALYWYRQSLGQGPEFLIYFQGTGAADDSGLPNDRFFAVRPEGSVSTLKIQRTERGDSAVYLCASSSYRNTEAFFGQGTRLTVV.